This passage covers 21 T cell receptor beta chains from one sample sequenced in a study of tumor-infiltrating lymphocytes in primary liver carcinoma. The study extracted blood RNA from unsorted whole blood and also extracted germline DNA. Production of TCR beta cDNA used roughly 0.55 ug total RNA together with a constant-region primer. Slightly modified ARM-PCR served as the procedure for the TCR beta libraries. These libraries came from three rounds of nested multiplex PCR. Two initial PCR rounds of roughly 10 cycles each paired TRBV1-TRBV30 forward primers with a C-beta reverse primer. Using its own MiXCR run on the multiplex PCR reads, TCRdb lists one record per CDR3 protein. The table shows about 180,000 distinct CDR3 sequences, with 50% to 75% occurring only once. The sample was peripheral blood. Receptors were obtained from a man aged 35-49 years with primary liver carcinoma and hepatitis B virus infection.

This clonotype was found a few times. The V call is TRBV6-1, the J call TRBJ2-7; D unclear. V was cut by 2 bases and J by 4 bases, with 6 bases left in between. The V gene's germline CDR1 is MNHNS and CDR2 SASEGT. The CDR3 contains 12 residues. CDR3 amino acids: CASSEPGYEQYF. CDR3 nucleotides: TGTGCCAGCAGTGAACCGGGTTACGAGCAGTACTTC.

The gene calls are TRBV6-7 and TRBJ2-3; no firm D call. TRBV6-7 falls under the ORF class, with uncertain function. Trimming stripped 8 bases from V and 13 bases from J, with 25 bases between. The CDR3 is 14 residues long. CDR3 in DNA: TGTGCCAGCGTGGAGATTCCCGACACTCCGATGGAGTATTTT. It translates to CASVEIPDTPMEYF.

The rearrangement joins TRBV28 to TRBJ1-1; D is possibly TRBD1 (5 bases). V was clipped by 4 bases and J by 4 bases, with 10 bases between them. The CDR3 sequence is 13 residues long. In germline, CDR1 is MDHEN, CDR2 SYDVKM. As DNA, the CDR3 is TGTGCCAGCAGTTCAGGGCGGGGCACTGAAGCTTTCTTT. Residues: CASSSGRGTEAFF.

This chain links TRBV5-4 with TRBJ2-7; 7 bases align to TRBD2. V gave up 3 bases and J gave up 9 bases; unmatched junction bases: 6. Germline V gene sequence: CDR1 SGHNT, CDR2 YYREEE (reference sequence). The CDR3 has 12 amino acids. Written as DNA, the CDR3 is TGTGCCAGCAGCTCCCTTAGCGGGTGGCAGTACTTC. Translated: CASSSLSGWQYF.

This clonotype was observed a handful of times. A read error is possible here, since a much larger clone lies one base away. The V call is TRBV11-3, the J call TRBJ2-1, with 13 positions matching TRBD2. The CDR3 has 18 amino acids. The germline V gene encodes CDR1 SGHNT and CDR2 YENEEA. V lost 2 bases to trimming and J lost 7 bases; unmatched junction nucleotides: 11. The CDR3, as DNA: TGTGCCAGCAGCTTAAGTCTGTGGGGGACTAGCGGGACTAATGAGCAGTTCTTC. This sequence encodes CASSLSLWGTSGTNEQFF.

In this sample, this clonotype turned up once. The CDR3 region has the DNA TGCGCCAGCAGCTTGGGGGACATGACAGGGTCGGGGACCCAGTACTTC. Translation: CASSLGDMTGSGTQYF. This rearrangement joins TRBV5-1 to TRBJ2-5; 7 nucleotides agree with TRBD1. Germline V gene data show CDR1 as SGHRS and CDR2 as YFSETQ. J gave up 7 bases and V 0 bases, and 12 bases lay outside the gene matches. CDR3 length equals 16 residues.

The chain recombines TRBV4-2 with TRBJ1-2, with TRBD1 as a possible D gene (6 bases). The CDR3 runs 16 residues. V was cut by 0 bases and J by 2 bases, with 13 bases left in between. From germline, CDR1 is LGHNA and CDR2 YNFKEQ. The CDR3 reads CASSQERWGANYGYTF. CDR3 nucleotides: TGTGCCAGCAGCCAAGAGAGGTGGGGGGCGAACTATGGCTACACCTTC.

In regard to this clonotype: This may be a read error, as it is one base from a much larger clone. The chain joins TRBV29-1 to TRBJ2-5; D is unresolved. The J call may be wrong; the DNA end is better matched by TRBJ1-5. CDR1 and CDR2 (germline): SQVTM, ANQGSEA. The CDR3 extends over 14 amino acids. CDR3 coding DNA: TGCAGCGGGGCGGGAGCTTGGGTCACAGATACGCAGCATTTT. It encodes CSGAGAWVTDTQHF.

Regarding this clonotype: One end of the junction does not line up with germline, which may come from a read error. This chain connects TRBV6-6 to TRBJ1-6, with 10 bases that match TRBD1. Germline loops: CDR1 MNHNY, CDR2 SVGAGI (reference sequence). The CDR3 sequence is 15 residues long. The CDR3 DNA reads TGTGTCAGCAGTTACTCCGGGACAGGGGATTCACCCCTCCACTTT. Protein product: CVSSYSGTGDSPLHF.

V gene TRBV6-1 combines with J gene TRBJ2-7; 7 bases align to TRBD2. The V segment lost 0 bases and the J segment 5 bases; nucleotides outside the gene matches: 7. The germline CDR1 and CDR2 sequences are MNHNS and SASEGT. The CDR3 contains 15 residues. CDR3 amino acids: CASSEAEGGPDEQYF. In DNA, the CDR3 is TGTGCCAGCAGTGAAGCGGAGGGAGGGCCCGACGAGCAGTACTTC.

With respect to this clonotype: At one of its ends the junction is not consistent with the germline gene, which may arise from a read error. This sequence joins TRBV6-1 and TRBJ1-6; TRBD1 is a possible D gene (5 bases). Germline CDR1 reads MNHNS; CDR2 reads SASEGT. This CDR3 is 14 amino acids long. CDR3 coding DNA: TGTGCCAGCAGTATCCGGGACTATAATTCACCCCACCAATTT. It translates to CASSIRDYNSPHQF.

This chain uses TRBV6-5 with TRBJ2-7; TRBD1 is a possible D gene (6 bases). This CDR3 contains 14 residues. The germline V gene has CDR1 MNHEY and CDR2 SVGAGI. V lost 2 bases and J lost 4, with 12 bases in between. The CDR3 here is CASSYAGVVYEQYF. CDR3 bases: TGTGCCAGCAGTTACGCAGGGGTAGTTTACGAGCAGTACTTC.

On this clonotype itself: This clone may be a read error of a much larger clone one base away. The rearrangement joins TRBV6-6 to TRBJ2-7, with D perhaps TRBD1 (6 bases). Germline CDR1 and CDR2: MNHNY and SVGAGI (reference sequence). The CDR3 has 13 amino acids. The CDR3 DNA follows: TGTGACAGCAGTAAGGGACACTCCTACGAGCAGTACTTC. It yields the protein CDSSKGHSYEQYF.

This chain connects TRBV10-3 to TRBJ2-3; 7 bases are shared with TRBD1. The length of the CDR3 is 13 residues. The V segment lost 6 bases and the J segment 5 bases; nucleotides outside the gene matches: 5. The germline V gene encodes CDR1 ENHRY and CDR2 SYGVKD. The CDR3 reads CAIRPWDRDTQYF. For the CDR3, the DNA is TGTGCCATCAGACCATGGGACAGAGATACGCAGTATTTT.

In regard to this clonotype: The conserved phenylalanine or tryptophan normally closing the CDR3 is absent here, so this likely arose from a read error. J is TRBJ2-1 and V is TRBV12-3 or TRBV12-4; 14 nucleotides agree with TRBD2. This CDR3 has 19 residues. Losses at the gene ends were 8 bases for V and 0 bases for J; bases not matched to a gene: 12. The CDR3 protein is CASGRPGLAGGGSYNEQFL. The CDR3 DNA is TGTGCCAGCGGCCGCCCAGGACTAGCGGGAGGCGGCTCCTACAATGAGCAGTTCCTC.

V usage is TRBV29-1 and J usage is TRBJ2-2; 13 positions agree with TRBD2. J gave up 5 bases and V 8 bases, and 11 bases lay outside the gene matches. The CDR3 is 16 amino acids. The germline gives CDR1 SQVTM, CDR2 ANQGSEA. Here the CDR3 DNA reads TGCAGCACCTTTACTAGCGGGAGGGAGGAAACCGGGGAGCTGTTTTTT. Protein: CSTFTSGREETGELFF.

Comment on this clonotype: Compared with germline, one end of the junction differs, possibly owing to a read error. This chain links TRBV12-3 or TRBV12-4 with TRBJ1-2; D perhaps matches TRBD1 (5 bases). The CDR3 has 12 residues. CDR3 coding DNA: TGTGCCAGCCTGGGACGGAACTATGGCCACACCTTC. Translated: CASLGRNYGHTF.

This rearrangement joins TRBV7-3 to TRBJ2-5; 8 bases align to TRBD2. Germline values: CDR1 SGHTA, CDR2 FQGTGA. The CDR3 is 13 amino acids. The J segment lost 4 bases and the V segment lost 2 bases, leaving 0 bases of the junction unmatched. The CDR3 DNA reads TGTGCCAGCAGCTTACTAGCGGGAGAGACCCAGTACTTC. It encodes CASSLLAGETQYF. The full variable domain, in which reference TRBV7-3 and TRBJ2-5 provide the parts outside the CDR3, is GAGVSQTPSNKVTEKGKYVELRCDPISGHTALYWYRQSLGQGPEFLIYFQGTGAADDSGLPNDRFFAVRPEGSVSTLKIQRTERGDSAVYLCASSLLAGETQYFGPGTRLLVL.

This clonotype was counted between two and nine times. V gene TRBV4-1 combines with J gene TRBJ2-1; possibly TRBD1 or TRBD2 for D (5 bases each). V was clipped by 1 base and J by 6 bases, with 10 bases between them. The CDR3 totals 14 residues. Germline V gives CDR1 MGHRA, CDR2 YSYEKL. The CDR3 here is CASSQGLGTNEQFF. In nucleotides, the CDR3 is TGCGCCAGCAGCCAAGGGCTAGGGACCAATGAGCAGTTCTTC.

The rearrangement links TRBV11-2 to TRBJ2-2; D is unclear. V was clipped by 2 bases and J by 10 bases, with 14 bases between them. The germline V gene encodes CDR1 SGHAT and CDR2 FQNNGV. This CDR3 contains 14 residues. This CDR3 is CASSLQARAEELFF. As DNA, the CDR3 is TGTGCCAGCAGCTTACAGGCACGGGCTGAGGAGCTGTTTTTT.

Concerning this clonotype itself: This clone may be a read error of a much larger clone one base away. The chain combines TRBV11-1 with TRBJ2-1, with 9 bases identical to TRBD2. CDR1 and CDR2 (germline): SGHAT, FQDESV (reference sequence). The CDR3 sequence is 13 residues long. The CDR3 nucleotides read TGTGCCAACAGCGAGGGACTAGCTGGGATACGGTTCTTC. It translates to CANSEGLAGIRFF. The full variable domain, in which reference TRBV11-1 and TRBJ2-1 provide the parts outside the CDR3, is EAEVAQSPRYKITEKSQAVAFWCDPISGHATLYWYRQILGQGPELLVQFQDESVVDDSQLPKDRFSAERLKGVDSTLKIQPAELGDSAMYLCANSEGLAGIRFFGPGTRLTVL.